This note documents a single T cell receptor (beta chain) sequence. No antigen is known for it. The sample holds no much larger clone one base away, and base qualities are not on file. V is trimmed back by 4 bases and J by 6 bases, and the junction contains 7 bases that no gene match accounts for. The CDR3 numbers 14 residues from cysteine through phenylalanine. Just CDR3 DNA is preserved here, 42 bases in frame from base 1. The CDR1 and CDR2 encoded by the germline V gene are SGDLS and YYNGEE. The meaning of the sample's time point label: week 5, during vaccination. A 20-mer mutant IDH1 peptide at 300 micrograms in Montanide made up each vaccine dose, which was injected subcutaneously together with topical imiquimod. Newly diagnosed WHO grade 3 or 4 IDH1-mutant astrocytomas showing loss of nuclear ATRX were present in the donors. The samples were drawn from NOA16, a multicentre, single-arm, open-label phase I trial in Germany that tested a mutant IDH1 peptide vaccine in humans for the first time. Genomic DNA for TCRB sequencing was isolated from EDTA blood with the DNeasy Blood and Tissue Kit.

The sample originates from a study of a mutant IDH1 vaccine in newly diagnosed glioma (TCRdb year 2021). General notes on the study: Patients received eight vaccinations in weeks 1, 3, 5, 7, 11, 15, 19 and 23, corresponding to visits V03 through V10. For exploratory analyses, longitudinal TCRB deep sequencing was carried out in approximately 25 treated patients wherever samples were available. Six visits were used for peripheral blood collection: V03 (baseline), V05, V07, V10, V12 and V13. Vaccination was initiated 4-6 weeks after radiotherapy alone, or concurrently with temozolomide cycles in the chemotherapy-containing groups. Prior to enrollment, patients had been given standard therapy consisting of radiotherapy alone, temozolomide alone, or radiochemotherapy with temozolomide, with the combination given to most patients. The 32 treated patients were 62.5% male and roughly 40% female, with a mean age of 40.4 years.

The research as a whole found: According to the authors, sample limitations meant that analyses of patient blood samples could not be reproduced. Immune responses induced by the vaccine were seen in roughly 92% of patients across multiple MHC alleles. Selection of PBMC samples for TCRB deep sequencing was based on availability. No apparent relationship was observed between pseudoprogression and alterations in the top peripheral T cell clonotypes detected by TCRB sequencing.

Library preparation used the immunoSEQ multiplex PCR assay. Rearranged TCR beta chain sequences were amplified with the hsTCRB Kit following the manufacturer's protocol. Sequencing of TCRB libraries was carried out on an Illumina MiSeq. The paper's processing steps were these. Demultiplexing, trimming and gene mapping were performed with the kit vendor's proprietary platform. The source is immuneACCESS, and TCRdb retained only in-frame sequences with V and J called. Part of the clones is not carried over; for the studies checked, unresolved V genes explain less than half of this, and the remainder is unexplained. V, J and clone size reflect that table, while D and trimming were determined from the DNA. The sample includes 75,000 to 85,000 clones, with 75% to 95% observed a single time. The leading ten clones occupy just over 0.55% of the sample.

The TCR was taken from a woman aged 50 to 60 with glioma. The sequence joins TRBV9 to TRBJ1-1, with 9 middle bases fitting TRBD1. The sample in question was PBMCs, obtained from a glioma patient whose treatment included an IDH1 peptide vaccine. In nucleotides, the sequence is TGTGCCAGCAGCTCACAGGGGGCGATCTCTGAAGCTTTCTTT. Translated, it reads CASSSQGAISEAFF.